A single T cell receptor beta chain is shown here with its context. The data were obtained in a study of T-cell reconstitution after alpha-beta-depleted transplantation in children. Germline assignment: CDR1 SGHRS and CDR2 YFSETQ. The CDR3 is made up of 15 amino acids. The ends lost 4 bases at V and 6 bases at J; junction bases unmatched: 9. Unique molecular identifiers tagged the TCRbeta library. Each CDR3 protein is one row after TCRdb ran MiXCR on the PCR reads. The sample comprises about 270,000 distinct CDR3 sequences, about 10% of which are singletons, and 10% rests with the top ten. The sequenced sample was PBMCs from the stem cell graft donor, obtained from the stem cell graft. The chain has TRBV5-1 and TRBJ2-2, with TRBD1 matching over 7 bases. The clonotype was recovered from a human donor who donated a stem cell graft to a child with SCID. CDR3 nucleotides: TGCGCCAGCAGCCGAGGGGGCGCGGAGGCCGGGGAGCTGTTTTTT. This gives the protein CASSRGGAEAGELFF.